The 22 T cell receptor beta chains in this list originate from one sample, sequenced in a study of T cell changes during pregnancy in multiple sclerosis. Profiled with immunoSEQ multiplex PCR; TCRdb holds only in-frame clones, not every one. This table has fewer than 90,000 clones, approximately 92% appearing once. The material was peripheral blood, obtained in the third trimester of pregnancy. These receptors were taken from a female donor in good health, enrolled as a control in a pregnancy study.

This chain connects TRBV6-1 to TRBJ2-1, with 7 bases that match TRBD1. CDR3 length: 14 residues. With 5 bases clipped from V and 9 bases from J, the junction kept 10 bases outside the gene matches. The germline CDR1 and CDR2 sequences are MNHNS and SASEGT. The CDR3 loop reads CASSIHRGGGEQFF. The CDR3 region has the DNA TGTGCCAGCAGTATTCACAGGGGTGGGGGTGAGCAGTTCTTC.

For the CDR3, the DNA is TGTGCCATCAGTGGGACTTCTGGAAACACCATATATTTT. It encodes CAISGTSGNTIYF. The rearrangement joins TRBV10-3 to TRBJ1-3; D ambiguous. The CDR3 covers 13 residues. Trimming shortened V by 4 bases and J by 1 base, and 5 bases separated the two germline ends. The V gene's germline CDR1 is ENHRY and CDR2 SYGVKD.

In DNA form, the CDR3 reads TGTGCCAGCAGCTTCATGACGGGGGGCCGGCAGCCCCAGCATTTT. Protein sequence: CASSFMTGGRQPQHF. The chain uses TRBV5-8 and TRBJ1-5, with TRBD1 as a possible D gene (6 bases). Trimming cost V 2 bases and J 7 bases, with 16 bases left between them. The CDR3 consists of 15 residues. Germline V gene data show CDR1 as SGHTS and CDR2 as YDEGEE.

V gene TRBV6-5 combines with J gene TRBJ1-2, with D possibly being TRBD1 (5 bases). The germline CDR1 and CDR2 sequences are MNHEY and SVGAGI. With 6 bases removed from V and 4 bases from J, the gap between germline ends came to 18 bases. This CDR3 contains 15 residues. The CDR3 is CASSRTQGFLYGYTF. For the CDR3, the DNA is TGTGCCAGCAGCCGAACCCAGGGATTCCTCTATGGCTACACCTTC.

This chain joins TRBV5-1 and TRBJ2-1; 9 nucleotides agree with TRBD2. J was trimmed by 7 bases and V by 3 bases; bases with no gene match: 8. The length of the CDR3 is 15 residues. Per germline, CDR1 SGHRS and CDR2 YFSETQ. This chain's CDR3 is CASSSGVAGVNEQFF. CDR3 coding DNA: TGCGCCAGCAGCTCCGGGGTAGCGGGAGTTAATGAGCAGTTCTTC.

CDR3 residues: CASSRRGQGSNNEQFF. CDR3 coding DNA: TGTGCCAGCAGTCGCAGGGGTCAGGGATCAAACAATGAGCAGTTCTTC. V gene TRBV27 combines with J gene TRBJ2-1; D perhaps matches TRBD1 (6 bases). The V gene lost 5 bases and the J gene lost 5 bases, with 19 bases spanning the gap. The CDR3 is 16 amino acids. Germline CDR1 MNHEY, CDR2 SMNVEV (reference sequence).

Of note for this clone: An end of the junction does not agree with germline; a read error may underlie this. The chain is built from TRBV2 and TRBJ1-1; TRBD1 aligns across 9 bases. The CDR3 loop spans 12 amino acids. The V gene's germline CDR1 is SNHLY and CDR2 FYNNEI. For the CDR3, the DNA is TGTGCCAGCTCGACAGGGGGTATCGGGCCACCTTTT. Protein: CASSTGGIGPPF. The variable domain in full, completed from reference TRBV2 and TRBJ1-1, reads EPEVTQTPSHQVTQMGQEVILRCVPISNHLYFYWYRQILGQKVEFLVSFYNNEISEKSEIFDDQFSVERPDGSNFTLKIRSTKLEDSAMYFCASSTGGIGPPFGQGTRLTVV.

The sample holds one count of this clone. The chain couples TRBV5-1 to TRBJ1-1, with D unclear. Germline V gives CDR1 SGHRS, CDR2 YFSETQ. V lost 1 base and J 0 bases, leaving 7 bases between the germline ends. The CDR3 covers 14 residues. CDR3 DNA: TGCGCCAGCAGCTTGAGGGAGATGAACACTGAAGCTTTCTTT. This codes for CASSLREMNTEAFF. Full variable domain (outside the CDR3, taken from reference TRBV5-1 and TRBJ1-1): KAGVTQTPRYLIKTRGQQVTLSCSPISGHRSVSWYQQTPGQGLQFLFEYFSETQRNKGNFPGRFSGRQFSNSRSEMNVSTLELGDSALYLCASSLREMNTEAFFGQGTRLTVV.

V is TRBV5-6 and J is TRBJ1-2; D remains ambiguous. The CDR3 is 13 residues long. The germline V gene encodes CDR1 SGHDT and CDR2 YYEEEE. The ends were cut back, 0 bases at V and 6 bases at J, with 9 bases in the middle. The CDR3 loop reads CASSLVAADGYTF. For the CDR3, the DNA is TGTGCCAGCAGCTTGGTGGCAGCGGATGGCTACACCTTC.

Only a few counts were recorded for this clone. The CDR3 is CASSQAPREAGEKLFF. CDR3 nucleotides: TGTGCCAGCAGTCAGGCCCCACGGGAGGCGGGAGAAAAACTGTTTTTT. The gene calls are TRBV27 and TRBJ1-4; D remains ambiguous. Germline CDR1 MNHEY, CDR2 SMNVEV (reference sequence). The CDR3 has 16 residues. The V and J ends lost 5 bases and 8 bases respectively, with 21 bases between them.

In DNA form, the CDR3 reads TGTGCCAGCAGTGAGTGGTTACTCTACGAGCAGTACTTC. This encodes CASSEWLLYEQYF. This chain connects TRBV6-1 to TRBJ2-7; D gene uncertain. The germline V and J ends were trimmed by 3 bases and 3 bases, with 9 bases remaining between them. Germline-derived CDR1 and CDR2 are MNHNS and SASEGT. The CDR3 length is 13 residues.

V is TRBV6-1 and J is TRBJ2-3; the match to TRBD1 covers 8 bases. Trimming cost V 6 bases and J 7 bases; bases outside gene matches: 9. Germline V gene data show CDR1 as MNHNS and CDR2 as SASEGT. The CDR3 length is 14 residues. For the CDR3, the DNA is TGTGCCAGCAGGGGGTCAGGGGGCGGAAATACGCAGTATTTT. Its protein product is CASRGSGGGNTQYF.

This chain connects TRBV7-6 to TRBJ2-5; 9 bases map to TRBD1. Germline V lookup: CDR1 SGHVS, CDR2 FNYEAQ. J gave up 6 bases and V 5 bases, and 10 bases lay outside the gene matches. The CDR3 is made up of 15 amino acids. For the CDR3, the DNA is TGTGCCAGCAGCCCGGGACAGGGTCCACTGAAGACCCAGTACTTC. Translating gives CASSPGQGPLKTQYF.

This sequence joins TRBV28 and TRBJ2-1; 7 bases align to TRBD2. V trimming: 2 bases; J trimming: 10 bases; junction bases outside the gene matches: 20. Germline V gives CDR1 MDHEN, CDR2 SYDVKM. The CDR3 contains 18 residues. In DNA form, the CDR3 reads TGTGCCAGCAGTTTAGGCGCCGGTGGGCTAGCGGCAGCCTACGAGCAGTTCTTC. Translation: CASSLGAGGLAAAYEQFF.

This chain connects TRBV7-9 to TRBJ2-7; TRBD1 might be the D (6 bases). Trimming stripped 6 bases from V and 4 bases from J, with 10 bases between. Germline values: CDR1 SEHNR, CDR2 FQNEAQ (reference sequence). CDR3 size: 12 residues. The CDR3 DNA sequence: TGTGCCAGCAGTTCACAGGGATACGAGCAGTACTTC. Its protein is CASSSQGYEQYF. Full variable domain (outside the CDR3, taken from reference TRBV7-9 and TRBJ2-7): DTGVSQNPRHKITKRGQNVTFRCDPISEHNRLYWYRQTLGQGPEFLTYFQNEAQLEKSRLLSDRFSAERPKGSFSTLEIQRTEQGDSAMYLCASSSQGYEQYFGPGTRLTVT.

The J gene is TRBJ1-5, the V gene TRBV2; 9 positions match TRBD1. The CDR3 sequence is 16 residues long. The ends lost 4 bases at V and 2 bases at J; junction bases unmatched: 6. Germline CDR1 is SNHLY and CDR2 is FYNNEI. CDR3 nucleotide sequence: TGTGCCAGCAGTGGTATCTGGACAGGGGGCAATCAGCCCCAGCATTTT. It translates to CASSGIWTGGNQPQHF.

The chain combines TRBV7-6 with TRBJ1-4; 7 nucleotides agree with TRBD1. This CDR3 contains 16 residues. Germline lookup yields CDR1 SGHVS and CDR2 FNYEAQ. V lost 0 bases to trimming and J lost 8 bases; unmatched junction nucleotides: 9. The CDR3 sequence is CASSLAVTGRLEKLFF. The CDR3 DNA is TGTGCCAGCAGCTTAGCGGTGACAGGGAGATTGGAAAAACTGTTTTTT. The complete variable domain, with remaining parts taken from reference TRBV7-6 and TRBJ1-4, reads GAGVSQSPRYKVTKRGQDVALRCDPISGHVSLYWYRQALGQGPEFLTYFNYEAQQDKSGLPNDRFSAERPEGSISTLTIQRTEQRDSAMYRCASSLAVTGRLEKLFFGSGTQLSVL.

This clone appeared once. This chain links TRBV6-1 with TRBJ1-5; no firm D call. Trimming left V 4 bases short and J 2 bases short, with 15 bases between. CDR3 length equals 16 residues. Germline values: CDR1 MNHNS, CDR2 SASEGT. In nucleotides, the CDR3 is TGTGCCAGCAGTGGTGGCAGGCTCGGGGGCAATCAGCCCCAGCATTTT. Translating it yields CASSGGRLGGNQPQHF.

V usage is TRBV11-2 and J usage is TRBJ2-7; 7 bases line up with TRBD2. CDR1 is SGHAT and CDR2 is FQNNGV in the germline V gene. The CDR3 extends over 13 amino acids. V was clipped by 8 bases and J by 6 bases; unmatched bases: 10. This chain's CDR3 is CASSVAGTGEQYF. The CDR3 DNA sequence: TGTGCCAGCTCCGTAGCGGGTACAGGCGAGCAGTACTTC.

The V call is TRBV29-1, the J call TRBJ1-2; 9 bases line up with TRBD1. Germline lookup yields CDR1 SQVTM and CDR2 ANQGSEA. The CDR3 is 14 amino acids. With 6 bases clipped from V and 5 bases from J, the junction kept 10 bases outside the gene matches. The CDR3, as DNA: TGCAGCGTCGATGAGGGGACAGGGCTATATGGCTACACCTTC. It yields the protein CSVDEGTGLYGYTF. Looking up the rest from reference TRBV29-1 and TRBJ1-2 gives the full variable domain: SAVISQKPSRDICQRGTSLTIQCQVDSQVTMMFWYRQQPGQSLTLIATANQGSEATYESGFVIDKFPISRPNLTFSTLTVSNMSPEDSSIYLCSVDEGTGLYGYTFGSGTRLTVV.

The rearrangement links TRBV7-9 to TRBJ2-7; possibly TRBD1 for D (6 bases). Germline V CDR1 and CDR2: SEHNR, FQNEAQ (reference sequence). The CDR3 has 14 residues. Trimming left V 5 bases short and J 2 bases short, with 13 bases between. The CDR3 reads CASSHPGQTYEQYF. CDR3 in DNA: TGTGCCAGCAGCCATCCGGGACAAACCTACGAGCAGTACTTC.

This clone was picked up a small number of times. This sequence joins TRBV20-1 and TRBJ1-1, with D unresolved. CDR1 is DFQATT, CDR2 SNEGSKA, per germline (reference sequence). V was cut by 5 bases and J by 6 bases, with 7 bases left in between. This CDR3 contains 10 residues. The CDR3 region is CSAGLAEAFF. The CDR3 bases are TGCAGTGCTGGGCTCGCTGAAGCTTTCTTT.